This T cell receptor beta chain emerged from a study of early T cells in non-severe SARS-CoV-2 infection. Looking at the study overall: The study sequenced bulk RNA from unsorted whole blood, with chains unpaired.

Findings of the study overall: In VDJdb matching, anti-spike CD8 responses were favored while private and CD4 specificities went missing.

At least ten counts were recorded for this clonotype. The antigen is undetermined. Germline V gives CDR1 SEHNR, CDR2 FQNEAQ (reference sequence). The CDR3 is 15 amino acids. The germline V and J ends were trimmed by 5 bases and 4 bases, with 15 bases remaining between them. Researchers attached unique molecular identifiers to individual cDNA molecules. TCRdb re-called the 5' RACE reads through MiXCR, storing one row per CDR3 protein. Of around 19,000 distinct CDR3 sequences listed, 4.5% to 5% are singletons. The V call is TRBV7-9, the J call TRBJ1-3; D is uncertain. The origin of this receptor is an adult who was a healthcare worker with PCR-confirmed SARS-CoV-2 infection or an uninfected control (not recorded which). Sequences were obtained from whole blood. CDR3 region: CASSQEVGSGNTIYF. CDR3 sequence (DNA): TGTGCCAGCAGCCAAGAAGTGGGGAGCGGAAACACCATATATTTT.